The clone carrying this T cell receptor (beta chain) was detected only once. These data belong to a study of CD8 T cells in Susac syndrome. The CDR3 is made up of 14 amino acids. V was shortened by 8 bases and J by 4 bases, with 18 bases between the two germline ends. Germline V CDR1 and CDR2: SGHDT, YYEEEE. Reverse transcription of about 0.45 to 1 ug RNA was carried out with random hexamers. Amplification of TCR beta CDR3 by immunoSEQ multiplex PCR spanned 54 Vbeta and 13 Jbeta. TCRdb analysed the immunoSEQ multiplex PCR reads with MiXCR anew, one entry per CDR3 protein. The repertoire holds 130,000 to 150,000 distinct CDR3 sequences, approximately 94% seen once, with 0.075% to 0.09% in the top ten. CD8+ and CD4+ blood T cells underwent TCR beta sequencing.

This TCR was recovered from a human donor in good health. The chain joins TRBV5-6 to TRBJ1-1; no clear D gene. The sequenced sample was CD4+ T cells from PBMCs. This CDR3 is CASLRRLLGTEAFF. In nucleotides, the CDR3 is TGTGCCAGTCTAAGAAGGTTATTAGGCACTGAAGCTTTCTTT.